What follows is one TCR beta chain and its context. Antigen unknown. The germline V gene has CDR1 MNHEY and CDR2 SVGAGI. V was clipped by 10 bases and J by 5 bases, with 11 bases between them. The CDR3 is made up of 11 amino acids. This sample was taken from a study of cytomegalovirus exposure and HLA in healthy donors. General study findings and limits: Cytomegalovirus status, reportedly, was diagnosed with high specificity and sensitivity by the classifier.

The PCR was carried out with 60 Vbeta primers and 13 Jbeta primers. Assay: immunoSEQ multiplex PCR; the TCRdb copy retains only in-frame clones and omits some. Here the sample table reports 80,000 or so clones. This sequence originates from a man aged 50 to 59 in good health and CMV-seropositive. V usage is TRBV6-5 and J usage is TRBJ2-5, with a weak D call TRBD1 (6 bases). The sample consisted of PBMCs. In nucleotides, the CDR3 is TGTGCCACCGCGAGGGGGGAGACCCAGTACTTC. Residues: CATARGETQYF.